What follows is one TCR beta chain and its context. The sample originates from a study of blood T cell repertoires in COVID-19. Study summary: Samples came from the United States, Italy and Spain, spanning acute and convalescent COVID-19. T cells, B-cell-depleted T cells, or PBMCs provided the cDNA or gDNA that served as material.

Authors' data handling: Researchers report that nucleated cell counts were estimated from reference gene primer amplification. Sequencing was performed with immunoSEQ multiplex PCR; in TCRdb, only in-frame clones are kept and a portion is missing. D and trimming were read from the DNA, whereas the V and J calls and clone size are those reported in that table. The sample comprises a few hundred thousand clones, 70% to 90% of which are singletons, and about 3% rests with the top ten. This CDR3 spans 15 amino acids. CDR1 MRHNA and CDR2 SNTAGT come from the germline V gene. The junction had 14 bases not matched to a gene; V was cut back by 6 bases and J by 9 bases.

The sequenced material came from peripheral blood. The chain is built from TRBV6-4 and TRBJ1-5; TRBD1 aligns across 7 bases. The origin of this receptor is a man over 45 who had recovered from COVID-19. CDR3 sequence: CASRLTGEAAPPQHF. In nucleotides, the CDR3 is TGTGCCAGCAGGCTCACAGGGGAGGCCGCCCCGCCCCAGCATTTT.